The 31 T cell receptor beta chains in this list originate from one sample, sequenced in a study of blood T cell repertoires in COVID-19. The assay was immunoSEQ multiplex PCR, and TCRdb's table has in-frame clones only and misses some. The sample holds about 92,000 clones; approximately 85% are singletons and the top ten take about an eighth. The sequenced sample consisted of peripheral blood. The receptor set was obtained from a human donor in a cohort sampled during active COVID-19.

V and J are TRBV4-3 and TRBJ1-3, with a possible D match to TRBD1 (5 bases). The V gene lost 2 bases and the J gene lost 2 bases, with 7 bases spanning the gap. CDR3 length: 14 amino acids. Per the germline V gene, CDR1 is LGHNA and CDR2 is YSLEER. This CDR3 is CASSQSRAGNTIYF. The CDR3 DNA reads as TGCGCCAGCAGCCAAAGCAGGGCTGGAAACACCATATATTTT.

V gene TRBV5-5 combines with J gene TRBJ1-2, with TRBD1 identical over 10 bases. Germline V gives CDR1 SGHKS, CDR2 YYEKEE (reference sequence). This CDR3 has 14 residues. J was trimmed by 7 bases and V by 4 bases; bases with no gene match: 7. The CDR3 bases are TGTGCCAGCAGCGCCGGGACAGGGGTTCGTGGCTACACCTTC. This translates into CASSAGTGVRGYTF.

The chain couples TRBV30 to TRBJ2-7, with a tentative D call TRBD1 (6 bases). The CDR3 consists of 11 residues. Germline-derived CDR1 and CDR2 are GTSNPN and SVGIG (reference sequence). V dropped 7 bases and J dropped 6 bases, with 13 bases sitting between them. The CDR3 nucleotides read TGTGCCTTAAGACAGGTTGCCGAGCAGTACTTC. Its translation: CALRQVAEQYF.

The chain combines TRBV29-1 with TRBJ2-7; D remains unclear. The CDR3 runs to 15 residues. CDR1 is SQVTM, CDR2 ANQGSEA, per germline. V dropped 0 bases and J dropped 0 bases, with 12 bases sitting between them. Written as DNA, the CDR3 is TGCAGCGTTGAAGATCGGCTGAGGAGCTCCTACGAGCAGTACTTC. Translation: CSVEDRLRSSYEQYF.

In this sample, this clone turned up once. This CDR3 is CASMVPGGYF. In DNA form, the CDR3 reads TGTGCCAGCATGGTTCCAGGGGGGTACTTC. This chain connects TRBV25-1 to TRBJ2-4; 7 bases are a match to TRBD1. With V trimmed by 7 bases and J by 15 bases, 6 bases remained unmatched. This CDR3 region has 10 residues. Looked up from germline, CDR1 is MGHDK and CDR2 is SYGVNS.

The rearrangement uses TRBV9 and TRBJ2-4, with 7 bases identical to TRBD1. Germline CDR1 is SGDLS and CDR2 is YYNGEE. V trimming: 0 bases; J trimming: 6 bases; junction bases outside the gene matches: 3. This CDR3 is built from 14 residues. CDR3 amino acids: CASSVGNRGNIQYF. In DNA, the CDR3 is TGTGCCAGCAGCGTAGGGAACAGGGGAAACATTCAGTACTTC.

The chain is built from TRBV15 and TRBJ1-1; maybe TRBD1 (6 bases). CDR3 size: 15 residues. Germline-derived CDR1 and CDR2 are LNHNV and YYDKDF (reference sequence). The germline V and J ends were trimmed by 5 bases and 1 base, with 14 bases remaining between them. The CDR3 DNA reads TGTGCCACCAGCGGCCCAACCAGGGGGAACACTGAAGCTTTCTTT. It translates to CATSGPTRGNTEAFF.

The chain couples TRBV19 to TRBJ1-2, with D possibly TRBD1 on 5 matching bases. The CDR3 consists of 17 residues. V gave up 2 bases and J gave up 0 bases, with 16 bases separating them. Germline CDR1 is LNHDA and CDR2 is SQIVND (reference sequence). CDR3 sequence (DNA): TGTGCCAGTAGTATAAACGGGCAGGGTCGATCTAACTATGGCTACACCTTC. Translating gives CASSINGQGRSNYGYTF.

The chain links TRBV29-1 to TRBJ2-5; 8 bases fit TRBD1. Looked up from germline, CDR1 is SQVTM and CDR2 is ANQGSEA. This CDR3 is built from 17 residues. J was trimmed by 1 base and V by 1 base; bases with no gene match: 11. CDR3 DNA sequence: TGCAGCGTTGAAGGCGAGGGACAGGCGACCTTCCAAGAGACCCAGTACTTC. Protein: CSVEGEGQATFQETQYF.

V gene TRBV7-2 combines with J gene TRBJ2-1, with 11 bases matching TRBD2. Per germline, CDR1 SGHTA and CDR2 FQGNSA. The CDR3 is 16 residues long. With 5 bases clipped from V and 4 bases from J, the junction kept 7 bases outside the gene matches. The CDR3 loop reads CASSTTSGRPYNEQFF. CDR3 in DNA: TGTGCCAGCAGCACAACTAGCGGGAGACCATACAATGAGCAGTTCTTC. The whole variable domain, filled in from reference TRBV7-2 and TRBJ2-1, reads GAGVSQSPSNKVTEKGKDVELRCDPISGHTALYWYRQSLGQGLEFLIYFQGNSAPDKSGLPSDRFSAERTGGSVSTLTIQRTQQEDSAVYLCASSTTSGRPYNEQFFGPGTRLTVL.

The chain carries TRBV30 and TRBJ1-5, with D possibly being TRBD1 (5 bases). Trimming shortened V by 4 bases and J by 0 bases, and 7 bases separated the two germline ends. Per germline, CDR1 GTSNPN and CDR2 SVGIG (reference sequence). The CDR3 consists of 13 residues. The chain's CDR3 is CAWTGNSNQPQHF. CDR3 nucleotide sequence: TGTGCCTGGACAGGGAATAGCAATCAGCCCCAGCATTTT.

The chain uses TRBV10-3 and TRBJ1-4; 7 nucleotides line up with TRBD1. V lost 2 bases to trimming and J lost 6 bases; unmatched junction nucleotides: 6. This CDR3 contains 15 residues. The germline CDR1 and CDR2 sequences are ENHRY and SYGVKD. This CDR3 reads CAISEETGFYEKLFF. CDR3 DNA sequence: TGTGCCATCAGTGAGGAGACAGGGTTCTATGAAAAACTGTTTTTT.

J is TRBJ1-3 and V is TRBV19; 9 bases agree with TRBD1. Trimming removed 2 bases from V and 8 bases from J; junction bases left unmatched: 4. Looked up from germline, CDR1 is LNHDA and CDR2 is SQIVND (reference sequence). CDR3 length: 14 residues. The CDR3: CASSIWTGADTIYF. In DNA form, the CDR3 reads TGTGCCAGTAGTATATGGACAGGGGCGGACACCATATATTTT. Drawing the rest from reference TRBV19 and TRBJ1-3, the complete variable domain is DGGITQSPKYLFRKEGQNVTLSCEQNLNHDAMYWYRQDPGQGLRLIYYSQIVNDFQKGDIAEGYSVSREKKESFPLTVTSAQKNPTAFYLCASSIWTGADTIYFGEGSWLTVV.

This clone was recorded a few times. The V and J genes are TRBV9 and TRBJ1-2, with D possibly TRBD1 on 6 matching bases. Looked up from germline, CDR1 is SGDLS and CDR2 is YYNGEE. Trimming stripped 4 bases from V and 4 bases from J, with 14 bases between. CDR3 size: 14 residues. For the CDR3, the DNA is TGTGCCAGCAGCCCCCAGGGGAGTGGCTATGGCTACACCTTC. This translates into CASSPQGSGYGYTF.

This sequence joins TRBV7-9 and TRBJ2-1; TRBD2 matches at 9 bases. This CDR3 has 13 amino acids. Germline CDR1 and CDR2: SEHNR and FQNEAQ (reference sequence). Trimming at V came to 8 bases and at J to 9 bases, leaving 8 bases not matched to a gene. The CDR3 reads CASCAGGPGEQFF. CDR3 sequence (DNA): TGTGCCAGCTGTGCGGGAGGGCCCGGTGAGCAGTTCTTC.

The chain carries TRBV7-2 and TRBJ2-1; D not resolved. Trimming shortened V by 6 bases and J by 0 bases, and 18 bases separated the two germline ends. Germline assignment: CDR1 SGHTA and CDR2 FQGNSA. This CDR3 comprises 17 residues. The CDR3 reads CASSFRVLLSSYNEQFF. DNA for the CDR3: TGTGCCAGCAGTTTTCGTGTTCTATTAAGCTCCTACAATGAGCAGTTCTTC.

The rearrangement uses TRBV27 and TRBJ1-2; 7 bases are a match to TRBD1. The junction had 10 bases not matched to a gene; V was cut back by 0 bases and J by 6 bases. Per the germline V gene, CDR1 is MNHEY and CDR2 is SMNVEV (reference sequence). The CDR3 loop spans 16 amino acids. CDR3 residues: CASSLSPGTDFDGYTF. The CDR3 DNA is TGTGCCAGCAGTTTATCCCCCGGGACAGATTTCGATGGCTACACCTTC.

This clone has only a few counts. This chain uses TRBV6-1 with TRBJ1-1; no reliable D call. The CDR3 covers 12 residues. Per the germline V gene, CDR1 is MNHNS and CDR2 is SASEGT. Trimming cost V 2 bases and J 8 bases, with 9 bases left between them. Here the CDR3 reads CASSERGFEAFF. The CDR3 DNA reads as TGTGCCAGCAGTGAACGCGGTTTCGAAGCTTTCTTT.

This rearrangement joins TRBV6-2 or TRBV6-3 to TRBJ1-1; 10 positions match TRBD1. The V gene's germline CDR1 is MNHEY and CDR2 SVGEGT. The ends lost 6 bases at V and 6 bases at J; junction bases unmatched: 10. There are 15 residues in the CDR3. CDR3 DNA sequence: TGTGCCAGCAGCCCCCCGGGACAGGGGCGAGCTGAAGCTTTCTTT. Amino acids: CASSPPGQGRAEAFF.

The chain is built from TRBV5-5 and TRBJ2-7; 9 bases match TRBD2. V lost 0 bases, J lost 3 bases, and 7 bases stayed unmatched. The CDR3 is made up of 16 amino acids. CDR1 is SGHKS and CDR2 is YYEKEE in the germline V gene (reference sequence). Written as DNA, the CDR3 is TGTGCCAGCAGCTTGGTTGGCCTAGCGGGGTTCTACGAGCAGTACTTC. Residues: CASSLVGLAGFYEQYF.

The rearrangement links TRBV27 to TRBJ1-2; maybe TRBD1 (6 bases). The CDR3 consists of 15 residues. Per germline, CDR1 MNHEY and CDR2 SMNVEV (reference sequence). Trimming removed 0 bases at V and 5 bases at J, with 13 bases between. DNA for the CDR3: TGTGCCAGCAGTTTATCCCGGGACACCAGTTATGGCTACACCTTC. Its protein product is CASSLSRDTSYGYTF.

The chain uses TRBV6-5 and TRBJ2-3; TRBD2 matches at 7 bases. This CDR3 has 14 residues. Trimming took 6 bases from V and 4 from J; bases not matched to a gene: 7. Germline V CDR1 and CDR2: MNHEY, SVGAGI. The CDR3 sequence: CASRREYSADTQYF. As DNA, the CDR3 is TGTGCCAGCAGGCGGGAGTATAGTGCAGATACGCAGTATTTT.

V is TRBV10-3 and J is TRBJ1-5, with D possibly TRBD1 on 5 matching bases. CDR1 is ENHRY, CDR2 SYGVKD, per germline. Deletions cut 5 bases from V and 0 bases from J, with 11 bases between. This CDR3 has 15 residues. CDR3 sequence reads: CAISKDKYSNQPQHF. CDR3 coding DNA: TGTGCCATCAGTAAGGACAAGTATAGCAATCAGCCCCAGCATTTT.

The CDR3 protein is CAISGVAAAYNEQFF. The CDR3 nucleotides read TGTGCCATCAGTGGGGTAGCAGCCGCCTACAATGAGCAGTTCTTC. The rearrangement joins TRBV10-3 to TRBJ2-1; D is uncertain. From germline, CDR1 is ENHRY and CDR2 SYGVKD. This CDR3 spans 15 amino acids. Trimming left V 4 bases short and J 2 bases short, with 12 bases between.

This chain joins TRBV29-1 and TRBJ2-1; TRBD2 agrees at 11 bases. The trim removed 3 bases at V and 8 bases at J, leaving 9 bases unmatched. The CDR3 length is 15 residues. Germline lookup yields CDR1 SQVTM and CDR2 ANQGSEA. The CDR3, as DNA: TGCAGCGTTGATTTAGCGGGAGGGGGGTTAGATGAGCAGTTCTTC. It specifies CSVDLAGGGLDEQFF.

The rearrangement links TRBV19 to TRBJ2-3; 9 bases fit TRBD1. The V gene end was trimmed by 9 bases and the J gene end by 3 bases; junction bases not matched to a gene: 4. The germline gives CDR1 LNHDA, CDR2 SQIVND (reference sequence). This CDR3 has 13 residues. DNA of the CDR3: TGTGCCAGCAGGGACAGGGTGACAGATACGCAGTATTTT. Translating gives CASRDRVTDTQYF.

This clone was observed once. The V and J genes are TRBV14 and TRBJ2-5; 8 nucleotides match TRBD1. The CDR3 is 16 residues long. Trimming took 5 bases from V and 6 from J; bases not matched to a gene: 14. Germline CDR1 reads SGHDN; CDR2 reads FVKESK. The CDR3, as DNA: TGTGCCAGCAGCACCCACACAGGGGGACGAGTGAAGACCCAGTACTTC. Translation: CASSTHTGGRVKTQYF.

V usage is TRBV5-8 and J usage is TRBJ1-1; D may be TRBD1 (5 bases). Trimming took off 3 bases at V and 1 base at J, with 16 bases between the two ends. The length of the CDR3 is 16 residues. Germline CDR1 SGHTS, CDR2 YDEGEE. The DNA for the CDR3 is TGTGCCAGCAGCTGGGGCTGGGGAGGAGGGAACACTGAAGCTTTCTTT. Translation gives CASSWGWGGGNTEAFF.

This chain connects TRBV18 to TRBJ2-1; no reliable D call. CDR3 length: 13 residues. From germline, CDR1 is KGHSH and CDR2 LQKENI. Trimming cost V 4 bases and J 6 bases, with 10 bases left between them. CDR3 bases: TGTGCCAGCTCACGACAATCATCCAATGAGCAGTTCTTC. The encoded protein is CASSRQSSNEQFF.

The genes are TRBV24-1 and TRBJ1-1, with a weak D call TRBD1 (6 bases). Per the germline V gene, CDR1 is KGHDR and CDR2 is SFDVKD. This CDR3 is built from 12 residues. The V end lost 12 bases, the J end lost 1 base, and 11 bases lay between the germline ends. In nucleotides, the CDR3 is TGTGCCGTCGGACAGAGGAACACTGAAGCTTTCTTT. Translation: CAVGQRNTEAFF.

The chain couples TRBV7-2 to TRBJ2-3; D is unclear. The CDR3 covers 13 residues. CDR1 is SGHTA, CDR2 FQGNSA, per germline. Deletions cut 7 bases from V and 6 bases from J, with 14 bases between. This CDR3 reads CASTRPSADTQYF. The CDR3 DNA is TGTGCCAGCACTAGACCAAGTGCCGATACGCAGTATTTT.